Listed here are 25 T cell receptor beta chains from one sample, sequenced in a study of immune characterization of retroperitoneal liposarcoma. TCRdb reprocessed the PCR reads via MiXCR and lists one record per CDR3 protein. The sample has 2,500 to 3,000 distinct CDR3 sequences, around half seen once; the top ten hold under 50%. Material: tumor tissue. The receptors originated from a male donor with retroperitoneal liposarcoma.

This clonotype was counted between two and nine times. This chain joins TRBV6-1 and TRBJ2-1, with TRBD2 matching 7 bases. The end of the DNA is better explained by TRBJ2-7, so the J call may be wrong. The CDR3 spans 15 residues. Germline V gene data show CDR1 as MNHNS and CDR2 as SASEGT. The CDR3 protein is CASSYRRGGSYEQYF. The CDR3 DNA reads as TGTGCCAGCAGTTACCGACGGGGAGGGAGCTACGAGCAGTACTTC.

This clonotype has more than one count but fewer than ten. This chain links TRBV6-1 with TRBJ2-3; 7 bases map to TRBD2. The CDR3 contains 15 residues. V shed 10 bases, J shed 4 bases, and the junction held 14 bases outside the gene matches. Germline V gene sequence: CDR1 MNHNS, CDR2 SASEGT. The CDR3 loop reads CAIMRTSRESDTQYF. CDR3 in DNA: TGTGCCATTATGAGGACTAGTCGGGAGTCAGATACGCAGTATTTT.

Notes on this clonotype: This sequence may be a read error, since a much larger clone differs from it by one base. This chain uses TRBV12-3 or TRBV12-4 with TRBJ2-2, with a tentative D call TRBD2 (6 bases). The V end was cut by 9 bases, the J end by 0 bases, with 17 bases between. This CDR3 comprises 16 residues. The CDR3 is CASGLADVANTGELFF. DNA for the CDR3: TGTGCCAGTGGATTAGCGGATGTCGCGAACACCGGGGAGCTGTTTTTT.

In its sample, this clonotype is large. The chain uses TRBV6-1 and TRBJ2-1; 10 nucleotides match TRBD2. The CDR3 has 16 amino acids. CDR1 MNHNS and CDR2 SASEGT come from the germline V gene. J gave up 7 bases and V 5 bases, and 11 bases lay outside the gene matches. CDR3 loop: CASSSERGGLGNEQFF. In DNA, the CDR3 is TGTGCCAGCAGTTCCGAGCGGGGGGGTCTTGGGAATGAGCAGTTCTTC.

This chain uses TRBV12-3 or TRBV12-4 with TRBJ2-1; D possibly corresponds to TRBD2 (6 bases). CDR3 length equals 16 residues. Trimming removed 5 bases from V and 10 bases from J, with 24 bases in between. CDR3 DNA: TGTGCCAGCAGTCAACTCCGGGACTTCTCTCTAAGCGAGCAGTTCTTC. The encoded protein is CASSQLRDFSLSEQFF.

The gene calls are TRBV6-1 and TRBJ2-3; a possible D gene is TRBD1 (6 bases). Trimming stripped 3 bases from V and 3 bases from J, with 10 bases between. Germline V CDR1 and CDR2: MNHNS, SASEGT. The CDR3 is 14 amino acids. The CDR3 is CASSDRGVTDTQYF. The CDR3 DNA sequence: TGTGCCAGCAGTGACAGGGGAGTTACAGATACGCAGTATTTT.

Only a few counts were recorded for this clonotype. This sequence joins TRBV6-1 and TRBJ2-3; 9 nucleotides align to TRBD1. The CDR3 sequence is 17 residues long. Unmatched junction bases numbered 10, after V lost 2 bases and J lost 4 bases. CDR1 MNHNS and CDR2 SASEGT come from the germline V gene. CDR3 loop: CASSEKGGTGFPDTQYF. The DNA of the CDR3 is TGTGCCAGCAGTGAAAAGGGAGGGACAGGGTTTCCAGATACGCAGTATTTT.

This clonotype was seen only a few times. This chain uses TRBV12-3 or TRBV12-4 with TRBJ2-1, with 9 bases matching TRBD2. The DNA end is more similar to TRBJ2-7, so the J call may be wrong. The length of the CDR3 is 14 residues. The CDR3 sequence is CASSLARGGDEQYF. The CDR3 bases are TGTGCCAGCAGTTTAGCGCGGGGGGGAGACGAGCAGTACTTC.

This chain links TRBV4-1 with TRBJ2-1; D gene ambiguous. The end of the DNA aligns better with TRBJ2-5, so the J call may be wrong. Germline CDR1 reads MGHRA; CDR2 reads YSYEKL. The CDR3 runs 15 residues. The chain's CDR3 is CASSPTARSGETQYF. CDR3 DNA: TGCGCCAGCAGTCCGACGGCTAGATCGGGAGAGACCCAGTACTTC.

This CDR3 is CASSWATGELFF. The DNA for the CDR3 is TGTGCCAGCAGTTGGGCCACCGGGGAGCTGTTTTTT. This chain connects TRBV12-3 or TRBV12-4 to TRBJ2-2; D is undetermined. The ends were cut back, 4 bases at V and 4 bases at J, with 4 bases in the middle. The CDR3 is made up of 12 amino acids.

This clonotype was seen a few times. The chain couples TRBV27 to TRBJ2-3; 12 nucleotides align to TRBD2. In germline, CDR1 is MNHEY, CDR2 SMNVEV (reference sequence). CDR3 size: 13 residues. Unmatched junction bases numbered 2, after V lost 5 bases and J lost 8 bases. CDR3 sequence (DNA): TGTGCCAGCAGTCTAGCGGGAGGGAGTACGCAGTATTTT. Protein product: CASSLAGGSTQYF.

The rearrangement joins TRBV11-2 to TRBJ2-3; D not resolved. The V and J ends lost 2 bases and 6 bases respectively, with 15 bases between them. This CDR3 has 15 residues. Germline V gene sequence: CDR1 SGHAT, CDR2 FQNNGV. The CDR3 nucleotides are TGTGCCAGCAGCTTATCAGTGTCAGCCGGGGATACGCAGTATTTT. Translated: CASSLSVSAGDTQYF. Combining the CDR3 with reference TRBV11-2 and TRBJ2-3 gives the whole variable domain EAGVAQSPRYKIIEKRQSVAFWCNPISGHATLYWYQQILGQGPKLLIQFQNNGVVDDSQLPKDRFSAERLKGVDSTLKIQPAKLEDSAVYLCASSLSVSAGDTQYFGPGTRLTVL.

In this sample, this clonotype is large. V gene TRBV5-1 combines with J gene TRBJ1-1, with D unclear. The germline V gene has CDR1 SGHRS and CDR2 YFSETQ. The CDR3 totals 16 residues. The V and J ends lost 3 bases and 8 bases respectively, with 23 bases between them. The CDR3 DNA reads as TGCGCCAGCAGCTCCGACGCCGGACGCCTAGGTAGGGAAGCTTTCTTT. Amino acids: CASSSDAGRLGREAFF.

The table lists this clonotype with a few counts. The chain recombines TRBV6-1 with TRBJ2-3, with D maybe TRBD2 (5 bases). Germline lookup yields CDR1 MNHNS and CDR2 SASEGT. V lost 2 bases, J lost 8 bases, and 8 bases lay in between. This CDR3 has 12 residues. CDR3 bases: TGTGCCAGCAGTGAACTAGGAGGTACGCAGTATTTT. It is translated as CASSELGGTQYF.

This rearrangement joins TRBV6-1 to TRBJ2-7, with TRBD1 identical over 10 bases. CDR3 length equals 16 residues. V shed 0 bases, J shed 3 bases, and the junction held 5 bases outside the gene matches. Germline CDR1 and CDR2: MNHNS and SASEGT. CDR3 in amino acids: CASSEADRGASYEQYF. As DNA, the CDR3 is TGTGCCAGCAGTGAAGCGGACAGGGGGGCCAGCTACGAGCAGTACTTC.

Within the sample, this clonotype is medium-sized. The CDR3 spells CASARDLVWNEQFF. The CDR3 DNA reads as TGTGCCAGCGCAAGGGACCTGGTCTGGAATGAGCAGTTCTTC. This sequence joins TRBV6-1 and TRBJ2-1; possibly TRBD1 or TRBD2 for D (5 bases each). The V end was cut by 8 bases, the J end by 7 bases, with 18 bases between. Germline V lookup: CDR1 MNHNS, CDR2 SASEGT. The CDR3 length is 14 residues.

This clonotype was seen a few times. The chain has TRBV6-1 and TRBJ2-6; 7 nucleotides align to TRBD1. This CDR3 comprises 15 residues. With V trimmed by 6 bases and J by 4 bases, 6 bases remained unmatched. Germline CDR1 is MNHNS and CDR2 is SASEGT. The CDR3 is CASRYRGAGANVLTF. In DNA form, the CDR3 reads TGTGCCAGCAGGTACAGGGGCGCCGGGGCCAACGTCCTGACTTTC.

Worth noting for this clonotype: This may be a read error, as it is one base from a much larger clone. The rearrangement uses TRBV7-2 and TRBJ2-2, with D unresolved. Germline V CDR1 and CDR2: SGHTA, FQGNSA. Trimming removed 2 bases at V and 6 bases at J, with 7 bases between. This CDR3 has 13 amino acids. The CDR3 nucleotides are TGTGCCAGCAGCTTAACGTTGTCCGGGGAGCTGTTTTTT. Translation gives CASSLTLSGELFF. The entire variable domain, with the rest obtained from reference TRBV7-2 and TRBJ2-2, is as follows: GAGVSQSPSNKVTEKGKDVELRCDPISGHTALYWYRQSLGQGLEFLIYFQGNSAPDKSGLPSDRFSAERTGGSVSTLTIQRTQQEDSAVYLCASSLTLSGELFFGEGSRLTVL.

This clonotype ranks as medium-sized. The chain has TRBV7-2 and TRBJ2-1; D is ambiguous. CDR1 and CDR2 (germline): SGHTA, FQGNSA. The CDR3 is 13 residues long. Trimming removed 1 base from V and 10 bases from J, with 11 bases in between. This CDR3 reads CASSLVREAEQFF. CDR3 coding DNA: TGTGCCAGCAGCTTAGTGCGAGAAGCCGAGCAGTTCTTC.

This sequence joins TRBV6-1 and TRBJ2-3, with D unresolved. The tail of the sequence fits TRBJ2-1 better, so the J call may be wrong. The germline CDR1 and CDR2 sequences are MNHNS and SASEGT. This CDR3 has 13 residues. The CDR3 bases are TGTGCCAGCAGTTACCGAGATCAATACGAGCAGTTCTTC. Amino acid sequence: CASSYRDQYEQFF.

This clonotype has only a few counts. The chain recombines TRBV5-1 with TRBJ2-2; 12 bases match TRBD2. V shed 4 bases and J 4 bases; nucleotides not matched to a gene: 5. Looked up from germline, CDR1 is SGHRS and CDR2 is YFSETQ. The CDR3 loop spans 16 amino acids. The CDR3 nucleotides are TGCGCCAGCAGCGCCACTAGCGGGAGGCTCACCGGGGAGCTGTTTTTT. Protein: CASSATSGRLTGELFF.

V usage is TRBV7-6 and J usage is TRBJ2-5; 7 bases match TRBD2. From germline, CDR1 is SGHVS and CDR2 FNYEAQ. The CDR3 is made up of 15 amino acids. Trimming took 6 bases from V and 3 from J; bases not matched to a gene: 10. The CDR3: CASSENGGGEETQYF. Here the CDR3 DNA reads TGTGCCAGCAGTGAGAATGGGGGGGGGGAAGAGACCCAGTACTTC.

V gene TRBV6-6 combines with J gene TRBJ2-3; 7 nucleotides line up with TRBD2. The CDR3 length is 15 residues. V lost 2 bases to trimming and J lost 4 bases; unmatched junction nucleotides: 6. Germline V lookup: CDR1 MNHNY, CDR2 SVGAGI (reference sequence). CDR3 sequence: CASSYPDAGADTQYF. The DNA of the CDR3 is TGTGCCAGCAGTTACCCCGATGCGGGGGCAGATACGCAGTATTTT.

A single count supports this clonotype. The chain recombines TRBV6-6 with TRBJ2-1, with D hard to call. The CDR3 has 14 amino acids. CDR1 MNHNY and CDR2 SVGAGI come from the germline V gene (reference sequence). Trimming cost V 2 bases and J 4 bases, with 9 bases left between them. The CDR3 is CASSYGTRYNEQFF. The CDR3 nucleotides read TGTGCCAGCAGTTACGGTACGAGATACAATGAGCAGTTCTTC.

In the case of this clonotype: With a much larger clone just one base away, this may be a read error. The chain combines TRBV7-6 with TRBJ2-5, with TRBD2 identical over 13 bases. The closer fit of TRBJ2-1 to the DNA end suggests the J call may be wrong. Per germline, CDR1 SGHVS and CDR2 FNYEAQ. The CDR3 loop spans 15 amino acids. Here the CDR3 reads CANSLGLAGINEQFF. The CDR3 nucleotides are TGTGCCAACAGCTTGGGACTAGCGGGGATCAATGAGCAGTTCTTC.